This T cell receptor (beta chain) derives from a study of T cell changes during pregnancy in multiple sclerosis. Germline lookup yields CDR1 MGHRA and CDR2 YSYEKL. The length of the CDR3 is 16 residues. V lost 0 bases and J lost 7; bases outside the gene matches: 7. The method was immunoSEQ multiplex PCR; TCRdb's version includes in-frame clones alone and lacks a portion of them. The sample has some 24,000 clones; 70% to 90% are singletons. The chain employs TRBV4-1 and TRBJ2-2; 8 positions match TRBD1. The sample consisted of CD4+ T cells from peripheral blood mononuclear cells, taken in the second trimester of pregnancy. The sequence was collected from a female donor in good health, enrolled as a control in a pregnancy study. CDR3 sequence reads: CASSQEPRTGFGELFF. CDR3 sequence (DNA): TGCGCCAGCAGCCAAGAACCCCGGACAGGGTTCGGGGAGCTGTTTTTT.